Listed below are T cell receptor beta chains from one sample, sequenced in a study of PD-1 blockade in classical Hodgkin lymphoma. Clones were sequenced by immunoSEQ multiplex PCR, and TCRdb holds only the in-frame ones, with some missing. Among just under 65,000 clones, about 89% were seen once, and the ten largest hold 10%. Sequencing used peripheral blood mononuclear cells (PBMCs), obtained before the fourth cycle of nivolumab. All receptors derive from a human donor with classical Hodgkin lymphoma. The CDR3 runs from the conserved cysteine through the conserved F or W. D genes are given only for firm matches.

TRBJ2-1 TRBV30 TRBD2 CARWAGGSYNEQFF TGTGCCCGATGGGCGGGGGGGAGCTACAATGAGCAGTTCTTC
TRBJ1-1 TRBV5-4 NA CASRETSNTEAFF TGTGCCAGCAGAGAGACGTCAAACACTGAAGCTTTCTTT
TRBJ1-1 TRBV13 NA CASSLEGGEETEAFF TGTGCCAGCAGCTTAGAAGGGGGTGAAGAGACTGAAGCTTTCTTT
TRBJ1-3 TRBV2 NA CANYRERGNTIYF TGTGCCAACTACAGGGAGCGTGGAAACACCATATATTTT
TRBJ2-7 TRBV2 TRBD1 CASSRDSLYEQYF TGTGCCAGTAGTAGGGACAGTCTTTACGAGCAGTACTTC
TRBJ1-1 TRBV6-5 TRBD1 CASSYPTGAGNTEAFF TGTGCCAGCAGTTACCCCACAGGGGCCGGGAACACTGAAGCTTTCTTT
TRBJ1-2 TRBV18 TRBD1 CASSPLGTGPSNYGYTF TGTGCCAGCTCACCACTAGGGACAGGACCCTCTAACTATGGCTACACCTTC
TRBJ2-2 TRBV15 NA CATSSDSAPNTGELFF TGTGCCACCAGCAGCGACAGCGCACCGAACACCGGGGAGCTGTTTTTT
TRBJ2-7 TRBV27 NA CASSSTGAFYEQYF TGTGCCAGCAGTTCCACTGGGGCATTCTACGAGCAGTACTTC
TRBJ2-5 TRBV7-2 TRBD2 CASSLRLAGGQGTQYF TGTGCCAGCAGCTTACGTCTAGCGGGGGGCCAAGGGACCCAGTACTTC
TRBJ1-6 TRBV5-1 NA CASSLMGTILSPLHF TGCGCCAGCAGCTTAATGGGGACAATACTCTCACCCCTCCACTTT
TRBJ2-2 TRBV29-1 TRBD1 CSGRGSNTGELFF TGCAGCGGCAGGGGGTCGAACACCGGGGAGCTGTTTTTT
TRBJ1-4 TRBV13 NA CASSLHRDEKLFF TGTGCCAGCAGCCTACATCGGGATGAAAAACTGTTTTTT
TRBJ2-3 TRBV11-2 TRBD2 CASSARLAANPHHTDTQYF TGTGCCAGCAGCGCCAGACTAGCGGCGAACCCACACCACACAGATACGCAGTATTTT
TRBJ2-1 TRBV27 TRBD2 CASSPGLAGDNEQFF TGTGCCAGCAGTCCGGGACTAGCGGGGGACAATGAGCAGTTCTTC
TRBJ1-1 TRBV19 NA CASSFRRDFAEAFF TGTGCCAGTAGTTTCAGGAGGGATTTCGCTGAAGCTTTCTTT
TRBJ2-1 TRBV19 NA CASSSGGGTYNEQFF TGTGCCAGTAGCAGTGGAGGAGGGACCTACAATGAGCAGTTCTTC
TRBJ2-7 TRBV28 NA CASTTGAGFKQYF TGTGCCAGCACGACGGGGGCCGGTTTCAAGCAGTACTTC
TRBJ2-3 TRBV7-2 TRBD2 CASSLSAGGNADTQYF TGTGCCAGCAGCTTAAGCGCGGGGGGGAACGCAGATACGCAGTATTTT
TRBJ2-7 TRBV5-1 TRBD1 CASSRTGSSYEQYF TGCGCCAGCAGCCGGACAGGGTCTTCCTACGAGCAGTACTTC
TRBJ1-1 TRBV5-6 NA CASSSPGHTPSNTEAFF TGTGCCAGCAGCTCCCCGGGGCATACCCCCTCGAACACTGAAGCTTTCTTT